This T cell receptor (beta chain) was recorded in a study of beta chain features in type 1 diabetes. Comments on this clone: Its specificity is unknown.

Overall study results and limits: Moderately but significantly shorter TCRB CDR3s were found in Type 1 diabetes patients in all four CD4+ subsets. For type 1 diabetes patients, VDJ junctions showed fewer insertions and more deletions.

This CDR3 has 13 amino acids. V dropped 7 bases and J dropped 4; count of bases not matched to a gene: 6. The germline gives CDR1 LNHDA, CDR2 SQIVND (reference sequence). Reverse transcribing all isolated RNA meant expressed TCRB transcripts were sequenced. TCRdb's table, derived via immunoSEQ multiplex PCR, lists solely in-frame clones and lacks some. The data hold about 99,000 clones, with 25% to 35% observed a single time. One heparinised draw, averaging around 0.12 L, was taken per donor. Input material: central memory CD4+ T cells from blood. The rearrangement links TRBV19 to TRBJ1-2; 7 bases are shared with TRBD1. The TCR comes from a woman under 30 with type 1 diabetes. Written as DNA, the CDR3 is TGTGCCAGTACCATCCGGGACAGCTATGGCTACACCTTC. The encoded protein is CASTIRDSYGYTF.